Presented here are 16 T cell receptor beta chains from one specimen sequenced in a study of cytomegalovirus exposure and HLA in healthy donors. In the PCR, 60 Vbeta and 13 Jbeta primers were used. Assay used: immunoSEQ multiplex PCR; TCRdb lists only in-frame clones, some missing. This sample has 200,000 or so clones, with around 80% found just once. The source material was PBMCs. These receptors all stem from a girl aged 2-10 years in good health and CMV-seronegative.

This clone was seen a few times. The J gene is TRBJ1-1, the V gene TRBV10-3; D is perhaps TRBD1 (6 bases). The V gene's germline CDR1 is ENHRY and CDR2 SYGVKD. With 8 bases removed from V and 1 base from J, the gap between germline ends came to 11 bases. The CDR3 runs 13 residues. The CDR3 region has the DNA TGTGCCATCTCTAAGGACAGGAACACTGAAGCTTTCTTT. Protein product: CAISKDRNTEAFF.

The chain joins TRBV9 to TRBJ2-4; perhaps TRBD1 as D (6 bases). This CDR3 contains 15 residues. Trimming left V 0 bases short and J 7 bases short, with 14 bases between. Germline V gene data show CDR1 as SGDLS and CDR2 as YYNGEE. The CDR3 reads CASSVGRGARNIQYF. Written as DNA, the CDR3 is TGTGCCAGCAGCGTAGGCAGGGGCGCTAGGAACATTCAGTACTTC.

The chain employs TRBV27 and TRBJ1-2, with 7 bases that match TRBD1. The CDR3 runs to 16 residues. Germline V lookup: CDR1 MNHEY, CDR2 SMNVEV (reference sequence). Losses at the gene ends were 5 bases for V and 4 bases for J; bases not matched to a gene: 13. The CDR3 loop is CASSRAGQATTYGYTF. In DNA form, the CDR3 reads TGTGCCAGCAGTCGCGCCGGACAGGCGACCACCTATGGCTACACCTTC.

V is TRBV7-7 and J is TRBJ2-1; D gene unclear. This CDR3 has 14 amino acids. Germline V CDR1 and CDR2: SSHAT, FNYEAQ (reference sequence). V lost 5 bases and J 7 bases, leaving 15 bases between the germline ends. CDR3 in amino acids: CASSPMTQTNEQFF. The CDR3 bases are TGTGCCAGCAGCCCAATGACTCAAACAAATGAGCAGTTCTTC.

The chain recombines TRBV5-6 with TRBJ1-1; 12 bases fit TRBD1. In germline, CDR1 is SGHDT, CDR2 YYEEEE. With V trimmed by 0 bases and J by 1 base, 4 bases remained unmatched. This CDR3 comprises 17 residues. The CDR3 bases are TGTGCCAGCAGCTTGGGGGGACAGGGGGCTTGGAACACTGAAGCTTTCTTT. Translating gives CASSLGGQGAWNTEAFF.

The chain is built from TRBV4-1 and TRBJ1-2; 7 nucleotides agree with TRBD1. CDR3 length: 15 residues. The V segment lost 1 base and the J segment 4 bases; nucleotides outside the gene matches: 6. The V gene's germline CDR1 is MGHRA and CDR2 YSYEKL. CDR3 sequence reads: CASSQGRGVGYGYTF. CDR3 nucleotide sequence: TGCGCCAGCAGCCAAGGCAGGGGGGTTGGCTATGGCTACACCTTC.

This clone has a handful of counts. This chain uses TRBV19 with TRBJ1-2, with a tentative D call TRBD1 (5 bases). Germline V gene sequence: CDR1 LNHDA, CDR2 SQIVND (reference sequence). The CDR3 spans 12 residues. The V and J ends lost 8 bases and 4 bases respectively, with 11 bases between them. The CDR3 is CASQGGFYGYTF. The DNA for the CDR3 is TGTGCCAGTCAGGGCGGCTTCTATGGCTACACCTTC.

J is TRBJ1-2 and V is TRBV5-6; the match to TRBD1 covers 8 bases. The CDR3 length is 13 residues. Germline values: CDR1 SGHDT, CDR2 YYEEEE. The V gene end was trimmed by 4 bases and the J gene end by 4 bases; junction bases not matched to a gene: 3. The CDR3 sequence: CASSLDRVYGYTF. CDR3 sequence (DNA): TGTGCCAGCAGCCTGGACAGGGTCTATGGCTACACCTTC.

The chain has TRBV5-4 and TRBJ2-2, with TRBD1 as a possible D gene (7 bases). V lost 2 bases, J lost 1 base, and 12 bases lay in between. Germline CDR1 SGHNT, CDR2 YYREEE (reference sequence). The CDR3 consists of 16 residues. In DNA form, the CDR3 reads TGTGCCAGCAGCTTCGGGGGACAGATGAACACCGGGGAGCTGTTTTTT. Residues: CASSFGGQMNTGELFF.

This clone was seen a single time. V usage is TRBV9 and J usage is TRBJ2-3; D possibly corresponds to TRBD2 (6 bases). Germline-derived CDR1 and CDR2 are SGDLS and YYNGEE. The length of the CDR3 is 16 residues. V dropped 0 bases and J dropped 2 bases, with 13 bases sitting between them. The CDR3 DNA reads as TGTGCCAGCAGCGTAGATTGGGGACTTAACACAGATACGCAGTATTTT. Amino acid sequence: CASSVDWGLNTDTQYF.

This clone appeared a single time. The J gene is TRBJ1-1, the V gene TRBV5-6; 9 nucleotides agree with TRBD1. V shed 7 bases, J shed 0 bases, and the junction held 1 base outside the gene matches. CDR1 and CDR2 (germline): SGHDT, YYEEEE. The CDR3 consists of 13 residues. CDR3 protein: CASGTGLNTEAFF. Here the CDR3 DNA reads TGTGCCAGCGGGACAGGGCTGAACACTGAAGCTTTCTTT.

The CDR3 sequence: CASSPSQGYTEAFF. CDR3 sequence (DNA): TGTGCCAGTAGTCCCTCACAGGGGTACACTGAAGCTTTCTTT. V gene TRBV19 combines with J gene TRBJ1-1, with 7 nucleotides matching TRBD1. With 5 bases clipped from V and 3 bases from J, the junction kept 6 bases outside the gene matches. The CDR3 is made up of 14 amino acids. From germline, CDR1 is LNHDA and CDR2 SQIVND (reference sequence).

This CDR3 is CASTVSTNQPQHF. CDR3 sequence (DNA): TGTGCCAGTACAGTATCCACCAATCAGCCCCAGCATTTT. The chain uses TRBV2 and TRBJ1-5; D is ambiguous. V shed 9 bases and J shed 3 bases, with 12 bases lying between them. The V gene's germline CDR1 is SNHLY and CDR2 FYNNEI. The CDR3 loop spans 13 amino acids.

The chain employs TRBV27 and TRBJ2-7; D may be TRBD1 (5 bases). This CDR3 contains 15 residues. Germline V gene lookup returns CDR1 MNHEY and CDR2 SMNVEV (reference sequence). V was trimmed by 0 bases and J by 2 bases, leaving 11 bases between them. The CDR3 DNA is TGTGCCAGCAGTTTATCTGCAGGGCCAACCTACGAGCAGTACTTC. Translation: CASSLSAGPTYEQYF.

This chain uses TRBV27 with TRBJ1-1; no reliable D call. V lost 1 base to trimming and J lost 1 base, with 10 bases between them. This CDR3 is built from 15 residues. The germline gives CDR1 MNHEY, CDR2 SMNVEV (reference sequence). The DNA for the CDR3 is TGTGCCAGCAGTTTATTCTTCGGGGAGAACACTGAAGCTTTCTTT. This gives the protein CASSLFFGENTEAFF.

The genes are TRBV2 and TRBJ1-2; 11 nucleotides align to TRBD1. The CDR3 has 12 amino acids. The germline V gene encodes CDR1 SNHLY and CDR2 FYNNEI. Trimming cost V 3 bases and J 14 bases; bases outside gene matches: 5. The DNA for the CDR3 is TGTGCCAGCAGTGAGAGGGGACAGGGGGGGACCTTC. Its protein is CASSERGQGGTF.